This T cell receptor beta chain was observed in a study of T cell repertoires in cytomegalovirus infection. Study conclusions and caveats: There were HLA-C-restricted CMV-specific TCR beta clonotypes dominating the ex vivo response.

Via MiXCR, TCRdb re-called the reads, giving one row per CDR3 protein. The sample lists 480,000 or so distinct CDR3 sequences; around 11% were seen once. Points on this clonotype: Its antigen is as yet unknown.

The CDR3 runs to 15 residues. In germline, CDR1 is LNHNV, CDR2 YYDKDF (reference sequence). With 5 bases removed from V and 2 bases from J, the gap between germline ends came to 13 bases. The sample taken for sequencing was PBMCs. The TCR was taken from a human donor in good health (CMV status not recorded). Some clones in this sample may be carry-over from other donors' samples. This rearrangement joins TRBV15 to TRBJ1-5; D perhaps matches TRBD1 (6 bases). The CDR3 sequence is CATSGLGGGNQPQHF. The CDR3 region has the DNA TGTGCCACCAGCGGGCTAGGGGGTGGCAATCAGCCCCAGCATTTT.